This is a list of T cell receptor beta chains from one sample in a study of T cell changes during pregnancy in multiple sclerosis. Clones were read by immunoSEQ multiplex PCR, and TCRdb kept only the in-frame ones, dropping some. The sample holds 50,000 to 60,000 clones, 85% to 90% seen once. Source: CD4+ T cells from peripheral blood mononuclear cells, taken in the first trimester of pregnancy. The origin of the receptors is a female donor with multiple sclerosis, enrolled in a pregnancy study. The CDR3 runs from the conserved cysteine through the conserved F or W. A D gene is named only where the DNA matches it firmly. Not every row has a clone size; where given, it reads once, few, many or a size class.

>-|TRBJ1-6|TRBV9|once
TGTGCCAGCAGCGTAGCGGGCAGGGTCGGTGTCCCCCTCCACTTT
CASSVAGRVGVPLHF
>TRBD1|TRBJ2-1|TRBV5-1|-
TGCGCCAGCAGCCTGGAACGGACAGGGCTGAATGAGCAGTTCTTC
CASSLERTGLNEQFF
>-|TRBJ1-3|TRBV30|-
TGTGCCTGGAGTTCCCCAGGGAGGGCAGGAAACACCATATATTTT
CAWSSPGRAGNTIYF
>-|TRBJ1-1|TRBV7-9|-
TGTGCCAGCAGCTTACCCGGGCGGGGGGGAGTTTTCTTT
CASSLPGRGGVFF
>-|TRBJ1-1|TRBV7-2|few
TGTGCCAGCAGGAGGGTAGTGAACACTGAAGCTTTCTTT
CASRRVVNTEAFF
>TRBD2|TRBJ2-2|TRBV5-4|-
TGTGCCAGCAGCTTACTAGCGGGGGGAGGTGGCACCGGGGAGCTGTTTTTT
CASSLLAGGGGTGELFF
>-|TRBJ2-7|TRBV20-1|-
TGCAGTGCACGCACAGGGTACGAGCAGTACTTC
CSARTGYEQYF
>TRBD1|TRBJ2-5|TRBV18|-
TGTGCCAGCTCACCCCGAGCCCGGGACAGGGAAGAGACCCAGTACTTC
CASSPRARDREETQYF
>-|TRBJ2-7|TRBV25-1|-
TGTGCCAGCGGCAGCCCTAGCTCCTACGAGCAGTACTTC
CASGSPSSYEQYF
>-|TRBJ1-5|TRBV10-2|-
TGCGCCAGCAGTGAGTTTGGAGGCCCCCAGCATTTT
CASSEFGGPQHF
>TRBD1|TRBJ2-5|TRBV7-3|-
TGTGCCAGCAGCTTAATCGGTGGCGGGACAGGGTTCGGAGAGACCCAGTACTTC
CASSLIGGGTGFGETQYF
>TRBD2|TRBJ2-1|TRBV11-3|-
TGTGCCAGCAGCCCAGGGACTAGCGGGAGGGCCCTATCGAACAGTGAGCAGTTCTTC
CASSPGTSGRALSNSEQFF
>TRBD1|TRBJ1-5|TRBV7-8|-
TGTGCCAGCAGCTACGGCAGGGGGATTGGTCAGCCCCAGCATTTT
CASSYGRGIGQPQHF
>-|TRBJ2-1|TRBV7-3|-
TGTGCCAGCAGCTTAGGGGGGGAGCAGTTCTTC
CASSLGGEQFF
>TRBD1|TRBJ2-7|TRBV6-5|-
TGTGCCAGCAGCCCACGGGACAGGGGTAACTACGAGCAGTACTTC
CASSPRDRGNYEQYF
>-|TRBJ1-2|TRBV10-3|-
TGTGCCATCAGAGGTCAGGGTAAAATTTCTGGCTACACCTTC
CAIRGQGKISGYTF
>TRBD1|TRBJ1-2|TRBV7-2|-
TGTGCCAGCAGCCCACCGGGACAGGGCTTTGGCTACACCTTC
CASSPPGQGFGYTF
>-|TRBJ2-3|TRBV4-1|-
TGCGCCAGCAGCCGAACCGGGACTCCCAGCACAGATACGCAGTATTTT
CASSRTGTPSTDTQYF
>-|TRBJ1-3|TRBV27|-
TGTGCCAGCAGTCCGACAGGAGCTGGAAACACCATATATTTT
CASSPTGAGNTIYF
>-|TRBJ1-1|TRBV28|few
TGTGCCAGCAGTTCCCCAGGGGCAGGGGACACTGAAGCTTTCTTT
CASSSPGAGDTEAFF
>-|TRBJ1-2|TRBV4-1|-
TGCGCCAGCAGCCAAGCAGGCCCATATGGCTACACCTTC
CASSQAGPYGYTF
>-|TRBJ1-2|TRBV2|-
TGTGCCAGCAGTGGACAAGACTATGGCTACACCTTC
CASSGQDYGYTF
>-|TRBJ2-3|TRBV9|-
TGTGCCAGCAGCGACCCACTGACAGACACATCAGATACGCAGTATTTT
CASSDPLTDTSDTQYF
>-|TRBJ2-5|TRBV19|-
TGTGCCAGTAGTATTGGACAGACATACCTCAGGGAGACCCAGTACTTC
CASSIGQTYLRETQYF
>TRBD2|TRBJ2-3|TRBV10-3|-
TGTGCCATCAGTGAAGCGGGGGCAGATACGCAGTATTTT
CAISEAGADTQYF
>-|TRBJ2-5|TRBV27|once
TGTGCCAGCAGTGATCTTCCAGCGGTCCAAGAGACCCAGTACTTC
CASSDLPAVQETQYF
>TRBD2|TRBJ2-1|TRBV15|-
TGTGCCACCAGCTCCCGAGGGACTAGCGGGACCGACTCCTACAATGAGCAGTTCTTC
CATSSRGTSGTDSYNEQFF
>TRBD1|TRBJ2-5|TRBV29-1|-
TGCAGCGTTGATCCTCGGGCGGGACAGGTGGAGACCCAGTACTTC
CSVDPRAGQVETQYF
>TRBD1|TRBJ2-7|TRBV11-3|-
TGTGCCAGCAGCCCAACACCCGGGACAGGGAGTAGGGCGCAGTACTTC
CASSPTPGTGSRAQYF